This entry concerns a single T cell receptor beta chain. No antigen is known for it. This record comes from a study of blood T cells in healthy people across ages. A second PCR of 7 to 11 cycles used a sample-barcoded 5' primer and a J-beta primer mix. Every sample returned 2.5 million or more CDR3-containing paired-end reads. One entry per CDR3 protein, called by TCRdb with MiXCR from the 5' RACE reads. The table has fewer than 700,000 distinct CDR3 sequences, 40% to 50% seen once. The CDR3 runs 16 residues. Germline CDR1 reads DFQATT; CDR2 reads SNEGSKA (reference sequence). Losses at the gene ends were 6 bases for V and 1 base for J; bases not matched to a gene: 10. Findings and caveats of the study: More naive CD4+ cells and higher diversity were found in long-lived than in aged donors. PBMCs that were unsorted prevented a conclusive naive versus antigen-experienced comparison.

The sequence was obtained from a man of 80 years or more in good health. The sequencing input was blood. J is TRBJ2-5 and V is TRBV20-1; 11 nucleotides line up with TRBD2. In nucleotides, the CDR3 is TGCAGTGCCCTCTTGACTAGCGGGACCACCCAAGAGACCCAGTACTTC. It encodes CSALLTSGTTQETQYF.